This entry is about one T cell receptor (beta chain). Some clones are missing from TCRdb's copy, which holds only in-frame ones; the method was immunoSEQ multiplex PCR. The data show tens of thousands of clones, with approximately 92% seen just once and approximately 0.4% held by the top ten. The data originate from a study of technical replicates of blood from several donors. The CDR3 length is 16 residues. Germline trimming cut 3 bases from V and 0 bases from J; bases unmatched to any gene: 3. Germline-derived CDR1 and CDR2 are SGHRS and YFSETQ. The chain links TRBV5-1 to TRBJ2-7; 13 nucleotides line up with TRBD2. Source material: T cells isolated from PBMCs. The receptor comes from a human donor in good health. The CDR3: CASSSTSGGSSYEQYF. The DNA for the CDR3 is TGCGCCAGCAGCTCGACTAGCGGGGGGAGCTCCTACGAGCAGTACTTC.